Listed below are T cell receptor beta chains from one sample, sequenced in a study of a mutant IDH1 vaccine in newly diagnosed glioma. Sequencing used immunoSEQ multiplex PCR; TCRdb keeps in-frame clones, though not all of them. The data show some 90,000 clones, roughly 82% seen once. The specimen comprised PBMCs, sampled from a glioma patient treated with radiotherapy, temozolomide or both. The receptors stem from a middle-aged man with glioma. Some clones in this sample may be carry-over from other donors' samples. Both conserved end residues are part of each CDR3. A D gene is named only where the DNA matches it firmly. Only part of the rows carry a size: once, few, many, or a class if the clone is expanded.

v_call,d_call,j_call,clone_size,cdr3_nt,cdr3_aa
TRBV6-5,NA,TRBJ2-7,NA,TGTGCCAGCAGTTACTCGCTGAAGTCCTACGAGCAGTACTTC,CASSYSLKSYEQYF
TRBV11-2,NA,TRBJ1-1,NA,TGTGCCAGCAGCTTAGAGGCTCGAGGGGCCACTGAAGCTTTCTTT,CASSLEARGATEAFF
TRBV30,NA,TRBJ1-1,NA,TGTGCCGGGACGGGGGGATGGCCTGAAGCTTTCTTT,CAGTGGWPEAFF
TRBV9,NA,TRBJ2-7,few,TGTGCCAGCAGCGGGGGACATTCGAGCTCCTACGAGCAGTACTTC,CASSGGHSSSYEQYF
TRBV29-1,TRBD1,TRBJ1-5,NA,TGCAGCGCCGGGGAGGGGGCCCAGCAGCCCCAGCATTTT,CSAGEGAQQPQHF
TRBV21-1,NA,TRBJ2-7,NA,TGTGCCAGCCCCGACCCGGGCGAGCAGTACTTC,CASPDPGEQYF
TRBV18,NA,TRBJ1-5,NA,TGTGCCAGCTCAGACAGTAGCAATCAGCCCCAGCATTTT,CASSDSSNQPQHF
TRBV6-5,NA,TRBJ2-3,NA,TGTGCCAGCAGTTCCGGCAGGGGCACAGATACGCAGTATTTT,CASSSGRGTDTQYF
TRBV6-5,TRBD1,TRBJ1-2,NA,TGTGCCAGCAGACGATCAGGGGGCGGCTACACCTTC,CASRRSGGGYTF
TRBV5-1,TRBD2,TRBJ2-6,once,TGCGCCAGCAGCTTTACGAGCGGGAGTGGGGCCAACGTCCTGACTTTC,CASSFTSGSGANVLTF
TRBV29-1,TRBD1,TRBJ1-1,few,TGCAGCGTTGCACAGGGGGGAACTGAAGCTTTCTTT,CSVAQGGTEAFF
TRBV18,NA,TRBJ2-1,NA,TGTGCCAGCTCACCATTATACACAAACGAGGGTGAGCAGTTCTTC,CASSPLYTNEGEQFF
TRBV7-9,NA,TRBJ2-7,NA,TGTGCCAGCAGTCCCGGACAGTATGGCGAGCAGTACTTC,CASSPGQYGEQYF
TRBV5-6,NA,TRBJ2-7,NA,TGTGCCAGCAGCTTGACAGGAACCTACGAGCAGTACTTC,CASSLTGTYEQYF